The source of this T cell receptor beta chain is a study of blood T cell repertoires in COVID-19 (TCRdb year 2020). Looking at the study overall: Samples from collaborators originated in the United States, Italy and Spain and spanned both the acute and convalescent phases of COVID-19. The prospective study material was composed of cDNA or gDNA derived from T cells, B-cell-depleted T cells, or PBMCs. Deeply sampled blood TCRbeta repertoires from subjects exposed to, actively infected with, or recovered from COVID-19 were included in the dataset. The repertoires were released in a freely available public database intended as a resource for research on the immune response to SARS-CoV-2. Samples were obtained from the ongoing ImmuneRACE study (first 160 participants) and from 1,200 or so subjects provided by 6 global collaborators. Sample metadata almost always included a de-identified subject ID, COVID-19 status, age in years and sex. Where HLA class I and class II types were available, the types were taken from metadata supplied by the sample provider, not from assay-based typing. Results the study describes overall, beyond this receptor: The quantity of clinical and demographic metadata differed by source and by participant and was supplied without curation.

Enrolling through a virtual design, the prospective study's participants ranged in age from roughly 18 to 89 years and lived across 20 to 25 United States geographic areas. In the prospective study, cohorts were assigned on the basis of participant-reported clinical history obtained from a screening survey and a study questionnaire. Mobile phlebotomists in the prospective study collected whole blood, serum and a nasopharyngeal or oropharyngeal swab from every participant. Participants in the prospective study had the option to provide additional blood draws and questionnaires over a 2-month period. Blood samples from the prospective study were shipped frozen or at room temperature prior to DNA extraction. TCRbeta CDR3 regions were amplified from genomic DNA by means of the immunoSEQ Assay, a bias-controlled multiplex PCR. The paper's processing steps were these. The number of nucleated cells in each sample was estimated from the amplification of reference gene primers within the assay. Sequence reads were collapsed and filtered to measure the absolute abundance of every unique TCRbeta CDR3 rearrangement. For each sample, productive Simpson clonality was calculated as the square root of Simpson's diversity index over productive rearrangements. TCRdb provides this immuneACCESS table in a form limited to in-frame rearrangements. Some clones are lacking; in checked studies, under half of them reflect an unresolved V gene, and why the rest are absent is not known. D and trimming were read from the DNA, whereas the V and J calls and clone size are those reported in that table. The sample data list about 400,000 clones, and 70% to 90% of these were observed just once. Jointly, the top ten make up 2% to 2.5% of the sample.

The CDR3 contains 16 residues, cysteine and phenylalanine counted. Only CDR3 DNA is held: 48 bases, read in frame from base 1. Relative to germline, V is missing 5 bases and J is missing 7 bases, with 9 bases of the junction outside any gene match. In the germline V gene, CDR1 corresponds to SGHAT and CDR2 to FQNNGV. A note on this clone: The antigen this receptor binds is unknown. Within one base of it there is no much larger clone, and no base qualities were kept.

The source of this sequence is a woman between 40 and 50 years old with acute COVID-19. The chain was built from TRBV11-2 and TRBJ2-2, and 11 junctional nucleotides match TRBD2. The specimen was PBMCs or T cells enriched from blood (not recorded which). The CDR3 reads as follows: CASSHNSGGADGELFF. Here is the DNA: TGTGCCAGCAGCCACAATAGCGGGGGGGCCGACGGGGAGCTGTTTTTT.